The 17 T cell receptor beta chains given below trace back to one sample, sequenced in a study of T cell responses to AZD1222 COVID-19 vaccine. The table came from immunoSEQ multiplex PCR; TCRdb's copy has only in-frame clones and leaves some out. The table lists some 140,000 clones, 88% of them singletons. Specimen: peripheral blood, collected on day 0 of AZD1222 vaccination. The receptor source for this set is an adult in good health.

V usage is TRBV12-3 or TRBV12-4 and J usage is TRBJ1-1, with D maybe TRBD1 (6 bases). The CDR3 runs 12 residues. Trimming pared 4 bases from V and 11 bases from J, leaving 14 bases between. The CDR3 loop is CASSWTAGAAFF. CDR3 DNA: TGTGCCAGCAGTTGGACGGCGGGGGCGGCTTTCTTT.

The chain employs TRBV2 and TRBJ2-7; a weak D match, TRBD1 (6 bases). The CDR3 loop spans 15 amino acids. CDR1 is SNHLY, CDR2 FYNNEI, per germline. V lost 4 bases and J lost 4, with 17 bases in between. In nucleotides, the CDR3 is TGTGCCAGCAGTGCCATCCCGGGACAAATTTACGAGCAGTACTTC. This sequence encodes CASSAIPGQIYEQYF.

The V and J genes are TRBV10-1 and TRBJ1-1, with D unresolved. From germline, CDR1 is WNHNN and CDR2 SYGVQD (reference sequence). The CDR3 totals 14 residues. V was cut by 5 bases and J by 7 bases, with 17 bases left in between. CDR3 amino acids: CASSPGTDRYEAFF. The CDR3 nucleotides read TGCGCCAGCAGTCCGGGAACTGACCGTTATGAAGCTTTCTTT.

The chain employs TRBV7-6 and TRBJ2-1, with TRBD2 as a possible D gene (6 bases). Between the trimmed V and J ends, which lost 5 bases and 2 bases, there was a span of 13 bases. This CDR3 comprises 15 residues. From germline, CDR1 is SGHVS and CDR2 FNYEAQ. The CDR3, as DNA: TGTGCCAGCAGCCTCCTAGCGAACGCCTACAATGAGCAGTTCTTC. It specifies CASSLLANAYNEQFF.

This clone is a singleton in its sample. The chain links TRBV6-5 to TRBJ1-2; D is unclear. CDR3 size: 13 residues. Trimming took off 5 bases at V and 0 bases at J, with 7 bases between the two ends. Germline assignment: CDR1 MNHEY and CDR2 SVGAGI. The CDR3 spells CASSKQTNYGYTF. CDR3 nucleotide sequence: TGTGCCAGCAGTAAACAGACTAACTATGGCTACACCTTC.

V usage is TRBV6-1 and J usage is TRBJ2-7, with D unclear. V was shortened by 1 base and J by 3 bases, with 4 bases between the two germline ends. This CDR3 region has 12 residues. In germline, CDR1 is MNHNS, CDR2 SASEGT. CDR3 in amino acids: CASSEVHYEQYF. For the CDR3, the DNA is TGTGCCAGCAGTGAAGTCCACTACGAGCAGTACTTC.

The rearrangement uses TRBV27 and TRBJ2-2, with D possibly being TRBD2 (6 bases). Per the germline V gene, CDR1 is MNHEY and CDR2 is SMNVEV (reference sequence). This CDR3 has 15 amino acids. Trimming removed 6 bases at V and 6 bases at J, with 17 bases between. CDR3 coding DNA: TGTGCCAGCAGAACGGGGACTTCGGGCGCCGGGGAGCTGTTTTTT. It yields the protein CASRTGTSGAGELFF.

CDR3 coding DNA: TGTGCCAGCAGTTATACAGGGCTTGAGCAGTTCTTC. The encoded protein is CASSYTGLEQFF. The chain recombines TRBV6-5 with TRBJ2-1; a weak D match, TRBD1 (6 bases). The CDR3 loop spans 12 amino acids. V shed 3 bases and J shed 9 bases, with 9 bases lying between them. From germline, CDR1 is MNHEY and CDR2 SVGAGI.

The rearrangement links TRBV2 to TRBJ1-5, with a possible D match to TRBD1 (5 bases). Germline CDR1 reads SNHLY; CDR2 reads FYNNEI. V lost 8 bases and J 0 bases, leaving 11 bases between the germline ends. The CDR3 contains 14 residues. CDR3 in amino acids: CASSRGVSNQPQHF. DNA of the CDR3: TGTGCCAGCTCCCGGGGGGTTAGCAATCAGCCCCAGCATTTT.

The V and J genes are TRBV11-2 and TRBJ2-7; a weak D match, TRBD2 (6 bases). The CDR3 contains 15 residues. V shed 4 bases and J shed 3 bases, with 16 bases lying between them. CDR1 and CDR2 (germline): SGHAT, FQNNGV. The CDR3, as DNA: TGTGCCAGCAGCTGGCCGGGGACGGGGGTCTACGAGCAGTACTTC. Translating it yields CASSWPGTGVYEQYF.

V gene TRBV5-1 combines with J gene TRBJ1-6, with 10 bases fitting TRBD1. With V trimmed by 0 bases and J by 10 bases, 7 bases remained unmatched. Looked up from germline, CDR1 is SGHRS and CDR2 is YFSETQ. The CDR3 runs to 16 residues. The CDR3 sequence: CASSLGGTGVGSPLHF. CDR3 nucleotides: TGCGCCAGCAGCTTGGGAGGGACAGGGGTAGGGTCACCCCTCCACTTT.

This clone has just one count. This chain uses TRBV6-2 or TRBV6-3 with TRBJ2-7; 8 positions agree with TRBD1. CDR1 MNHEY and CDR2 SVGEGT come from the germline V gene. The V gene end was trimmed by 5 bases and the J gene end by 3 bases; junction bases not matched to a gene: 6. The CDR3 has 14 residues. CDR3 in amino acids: CASSQAGTGYEQYF. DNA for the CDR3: TGTGCCAGCAGTCAAGCCGGGACAGGCTACGAGCAGTACTTC.

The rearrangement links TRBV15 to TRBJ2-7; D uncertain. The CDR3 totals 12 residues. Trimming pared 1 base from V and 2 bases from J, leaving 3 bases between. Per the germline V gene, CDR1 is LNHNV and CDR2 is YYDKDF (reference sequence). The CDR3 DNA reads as TGTGCCACCAGCAGAGGTCCCTACGAGCAGTACTTC. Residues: CATSRGPYEQYF. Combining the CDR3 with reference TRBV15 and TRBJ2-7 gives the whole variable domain DAMVIQNPRYQVTQFGKPVTLSCSQTLNHNVMYWYQQKSSQAPKLLFHYYDKDFNNEADTPDNFQSRRPNTSFCFLDIRSPGLGDTAMYLCATSRGPYEQYFGPGTRLTVT.

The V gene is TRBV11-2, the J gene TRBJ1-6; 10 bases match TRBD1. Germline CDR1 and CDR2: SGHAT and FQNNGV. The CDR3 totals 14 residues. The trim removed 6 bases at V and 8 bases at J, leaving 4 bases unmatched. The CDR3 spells CASRPTGGDSPLHF. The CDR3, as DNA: TGTGCCAGCAGACCGACAGGGGGCGATTCACCCCTCCACTTT.

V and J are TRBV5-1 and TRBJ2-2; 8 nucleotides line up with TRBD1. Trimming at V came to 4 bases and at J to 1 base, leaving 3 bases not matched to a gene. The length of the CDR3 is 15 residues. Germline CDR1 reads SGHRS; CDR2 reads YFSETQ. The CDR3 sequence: CASSAGTGNTGELFF. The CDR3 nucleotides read TGCGCCAGCAGCGCCGGGACAGGGAACACCGGGGAGCTGTTTTTT.

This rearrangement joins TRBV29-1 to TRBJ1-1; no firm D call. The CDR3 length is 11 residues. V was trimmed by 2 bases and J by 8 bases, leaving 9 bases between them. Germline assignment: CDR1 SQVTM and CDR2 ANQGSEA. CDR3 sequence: CSVEKSIEAFF. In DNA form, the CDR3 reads TGCAGCGTTGAAAAAAGCATAGAAGCTTTCTTT.

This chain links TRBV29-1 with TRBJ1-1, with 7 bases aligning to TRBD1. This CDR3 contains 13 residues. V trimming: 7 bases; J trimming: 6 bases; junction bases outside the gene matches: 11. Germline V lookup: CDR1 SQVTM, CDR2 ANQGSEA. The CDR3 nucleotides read TGCAGCGGGACGACAGGGTATCAGTCTGAAGCTTTCTTT. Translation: CSGTTGYQSEAFF. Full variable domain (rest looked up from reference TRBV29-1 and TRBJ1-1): SAVISQKPSRDICQRGTSLTIQCQVDSQVTMMFWYRQQPGQSLTLIATANQGSEATYESGFVIDKFPISRPNLTFSTLTVSNMSPEDSSIYLCSGTTGYQSEAFFGQGTRLTVV.